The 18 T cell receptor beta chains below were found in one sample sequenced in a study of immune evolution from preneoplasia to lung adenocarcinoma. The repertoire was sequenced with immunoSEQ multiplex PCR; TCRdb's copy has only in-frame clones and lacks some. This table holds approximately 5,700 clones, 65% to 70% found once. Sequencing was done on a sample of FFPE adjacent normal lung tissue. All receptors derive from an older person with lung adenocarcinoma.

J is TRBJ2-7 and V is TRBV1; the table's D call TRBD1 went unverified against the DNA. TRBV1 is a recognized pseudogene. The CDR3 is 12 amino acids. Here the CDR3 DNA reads TGCACCAGCAAACAGGCTCCCTACGAGCAGTACTTC. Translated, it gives CTSKQAPYEQYF.

The CDR3 sequence: CSVEGQGFQTQYF. The DNA of the CDR3 is TGCAGCGTTGAGGGACAGGGGTTTCAGACCCAGTACTTC. This chain uses TRBV29-1 with TRBJ2-5, with 10 bases lining up with TRBD1. The germline CDR1 and CDR2 sequences are SQVTM and ANQGSEA. The CDR3 is 13 residues long. Unmatched junction bases numbered 4, after V lost 3 bases and J lost 6 bases.

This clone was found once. CDR3 bases: TGTGCCATCAGTAAAGGGACAGGGAACAATGAGCAGTTCTTC. Translating gives CAISKGTGNNEQFF. The rearrangement links TRBV10-3 to TRBJ2-1, with 9 nucleotides matching TRBD1. After removal of 5 bases from V and 5 bases from J, the junction contained 4 bases not matched to a gene. The CDR3 has 14 residues. Germline V gene lookup returns CDR1 ENHRY and CDR2 SYGVKD.

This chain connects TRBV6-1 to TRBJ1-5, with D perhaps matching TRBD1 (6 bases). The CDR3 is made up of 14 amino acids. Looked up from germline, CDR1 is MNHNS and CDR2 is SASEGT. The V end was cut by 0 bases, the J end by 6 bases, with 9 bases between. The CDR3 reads CASSEAGGAQPQHF. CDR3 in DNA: TGTGCCAGCAGTGAAGCGGGGGGGGCTCAGCCCCAGCATTTT.

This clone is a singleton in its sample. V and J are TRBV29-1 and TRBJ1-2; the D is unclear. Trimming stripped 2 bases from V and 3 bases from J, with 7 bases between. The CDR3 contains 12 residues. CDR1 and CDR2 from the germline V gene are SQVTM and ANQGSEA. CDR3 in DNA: TGCAGCGTTGAACAACCTCACTATGGCTACACCTTC. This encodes CSVEQPHYGYTF.

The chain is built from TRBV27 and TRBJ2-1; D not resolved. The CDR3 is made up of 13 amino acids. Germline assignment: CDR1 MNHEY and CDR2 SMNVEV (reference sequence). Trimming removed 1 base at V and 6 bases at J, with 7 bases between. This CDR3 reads CASSLWASNEQFF. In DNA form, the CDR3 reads TGTGCCAGCAGTTTATGGGCCAGCAATGAGCAGTTCTTC.

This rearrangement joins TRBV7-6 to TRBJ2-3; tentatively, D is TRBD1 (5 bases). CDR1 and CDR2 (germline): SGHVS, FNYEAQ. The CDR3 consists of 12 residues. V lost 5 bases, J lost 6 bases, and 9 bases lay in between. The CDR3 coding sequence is TGTGCCAGCAGCCCAGGGATGGATACGCAGTATTTT. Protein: CASSPGMDTQYF.

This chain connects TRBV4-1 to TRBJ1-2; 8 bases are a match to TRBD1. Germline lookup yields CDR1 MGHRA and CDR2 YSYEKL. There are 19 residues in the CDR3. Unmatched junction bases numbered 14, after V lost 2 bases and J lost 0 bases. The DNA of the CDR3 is TGCGCCAGCAGCCAAAGCCAGGTTTTTTTGACAGGGGCTAACTATGGCTACACCTTC. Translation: CASSQSQVFLTGANYGYTF.

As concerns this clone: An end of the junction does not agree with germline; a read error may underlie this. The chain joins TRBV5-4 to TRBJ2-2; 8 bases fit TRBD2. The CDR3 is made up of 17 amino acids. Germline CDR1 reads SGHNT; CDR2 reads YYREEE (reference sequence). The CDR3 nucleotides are TGTGCCAGCAGACCCCGTGGGTCAGCGGGGGACACCGGGGAGCTATTTTTT. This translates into CASRPRGSAGDTGELFF.

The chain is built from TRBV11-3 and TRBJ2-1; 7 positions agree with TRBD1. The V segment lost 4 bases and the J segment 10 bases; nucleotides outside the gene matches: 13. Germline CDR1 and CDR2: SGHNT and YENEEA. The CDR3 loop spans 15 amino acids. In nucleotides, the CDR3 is TGTGCCAGCAGCTCCCGGACAGGTTGGCCAAGAGAGCAGTTCTTC. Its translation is CASSSRTGWPREQFF.

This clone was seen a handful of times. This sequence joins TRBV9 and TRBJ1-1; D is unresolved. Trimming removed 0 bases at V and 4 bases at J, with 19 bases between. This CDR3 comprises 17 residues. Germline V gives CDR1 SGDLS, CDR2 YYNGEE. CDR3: CASSVGSAAGPGTEAFF. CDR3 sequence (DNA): TGTGCCAGCAGCGTAGGATCCGCGGCAGGACCGGGCACTGAAGCTTTCTTT.

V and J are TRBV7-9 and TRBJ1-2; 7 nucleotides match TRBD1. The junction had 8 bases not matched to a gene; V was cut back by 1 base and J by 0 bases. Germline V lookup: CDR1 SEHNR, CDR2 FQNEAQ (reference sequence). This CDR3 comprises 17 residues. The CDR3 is CASSLVVGGASNYGYTF. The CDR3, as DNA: TGTGCCAGCAGCTTAGTTGTAGGGGGCGCATCTAACTATGGCTACACCTTC.

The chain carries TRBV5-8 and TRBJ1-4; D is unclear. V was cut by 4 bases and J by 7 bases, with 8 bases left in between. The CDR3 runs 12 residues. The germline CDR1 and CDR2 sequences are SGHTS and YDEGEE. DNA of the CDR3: TGTGCCAGCAGCCTCGGTATTGAAAAACTGTTTTTT. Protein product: CASSLGIEKLFF. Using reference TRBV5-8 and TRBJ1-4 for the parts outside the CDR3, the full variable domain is EAGVTQSPTHLIKTRGQQATLRCSPISGHTSVYWYQQALGLGLQFLLWYDEGEERNRGNFPPRFSGRQFPNYSSELNVNALELEDSALYLCASSLGIEKLFFGSGTQLSVL.

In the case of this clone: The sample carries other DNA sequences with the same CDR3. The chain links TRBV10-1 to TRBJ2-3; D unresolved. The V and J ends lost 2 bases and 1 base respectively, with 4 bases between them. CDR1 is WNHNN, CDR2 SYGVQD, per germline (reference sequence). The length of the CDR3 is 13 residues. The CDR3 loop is CASSEAGTDTQYF. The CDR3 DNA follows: TGCGCCAGCAGTGAGGCGGGCACAGATACGCAGTATTTT.

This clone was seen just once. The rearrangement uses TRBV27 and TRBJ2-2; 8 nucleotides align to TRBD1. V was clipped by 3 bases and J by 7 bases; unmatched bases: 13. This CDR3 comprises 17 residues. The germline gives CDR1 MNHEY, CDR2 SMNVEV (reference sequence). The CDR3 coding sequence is TGTGCCAGCAGTTTTGTCCGTTCAGGGGGCAGCGTCGGGGAGCTGTTTTTT. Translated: CASSFVRSGGSVGELFF.

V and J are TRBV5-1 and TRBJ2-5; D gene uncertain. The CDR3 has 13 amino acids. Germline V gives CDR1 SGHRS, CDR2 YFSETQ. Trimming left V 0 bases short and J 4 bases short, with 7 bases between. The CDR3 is CASSLADGETQYF. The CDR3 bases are TGCGCCAGCAGCTTGGCCGACGGAGAGACCCAGTACTTC.

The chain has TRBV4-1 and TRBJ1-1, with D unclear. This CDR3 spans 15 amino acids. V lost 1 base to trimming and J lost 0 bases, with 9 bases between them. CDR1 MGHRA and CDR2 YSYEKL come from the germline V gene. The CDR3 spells CASSQAGNMNTEAFF. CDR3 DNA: TGCGCCAGCAGCCAAGCGGGCAACATGAACACTGAAGCTTTCTTT.

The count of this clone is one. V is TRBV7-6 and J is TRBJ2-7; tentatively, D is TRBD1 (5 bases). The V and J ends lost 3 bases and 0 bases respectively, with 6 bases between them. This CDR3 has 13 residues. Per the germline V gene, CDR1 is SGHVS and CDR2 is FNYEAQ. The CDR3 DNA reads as TGTGCCAGCAGCTTTGGGGCCTCCTACGAGCAGTACTTC. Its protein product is CASSFGASYEQYF. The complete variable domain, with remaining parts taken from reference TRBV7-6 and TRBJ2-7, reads GAGVSQSPRYKVTKRGQDVALRCDPISGHVSLYWYRQALGQGPEFLTYFNYEAQQDKSGLPNDRFSAERPEGSISTLTIQRTEQRDSAMYRCASSFGASYEQYFGPGTRLTVT.